The 8 T cell receptor beta chains presented below share a single source sample, sequenced in a study of cytomegalovirus exposure and HLA in healthy donors. It was with 60 Vbeta and 13 Jbeta primers that the PCR ran. Using immunoSEQ multiplex PCR, the repertoire was profiled, and TCRdb retains in-frame clones only, with some absent. Here the sample spans 120,000 or so clones, roughly 87% being singletons. The specimen sequenced was PBMCs. These receptors were taken from a woman between 18 and 29 years old in good health and CMV-seronegative.

The genes are TRBV7-8 and TRBJ2-2; 7 bases are shared with TRBD1. V was clipped by 9 bases and J by 5 bases; unmatched bases: 9. The CDR3 has 14 amino acids. Germline V CDR1 and CDR2: SGHVS, FQNEAQ. This CDR3 reads CASNSYRGTGELFF. The CDR3 DNA reads TGTGCCAGTAACTCCTACAGGGGAACCGGGGAGCTGTTTTTT.

The chain uses TRBV5-1 and TRBJ1-6; tentative D call: TRBD1 (6 bases). V lost 0 bases to trimming and J lost 6 bases, with 16 bases between them. The CDR3 totals 17 residues. Germline V lookup: CDR1 SGHRS, CDR2 YFSETQ. The chain's CDR3 is CASSLGGQGLGNSPLHF. The CDR3 DNA is TGCGCCAGCAGCTTGGGAGGTCAGGGGTTAGGTAATTCACCCCTCCACTTT.

The J gene is TRBJ1-2, the V gene TRBV15; D remains unclear. The CDR3 has 13 residues. V lost 4 bases and J 3 bases, leaving 9 bases between the germline ends. Germline CDR1 reads LNHNV; CDR2 reads YYDKDF (reference sequence). CDR3 protein: CATSNLVDYGYTF. In DNA, the CDR3 is TGTGCCACCAGCAACTTGGTGGACTATGGCTACACCTTC.

This clone is a singleton in its sample. This chain connects TRBV7-9 to TRBJ1-1; D remains ambiguous. The germline CDR1 and CDR2 sequences are SEHNR and FQNEAQ (reference sequence). V was cut by 1 base and J by 10 bases, with 10 bases left in between. The CDR3 loop spans 12 amino acids. DNA of the CDR3: TGTGCCAGCAGCTTAGGGCGGGAGAGAGCTTTCTTT. This gives the protein CASSLGRERAFF.

V usage is TRBV5-1 and J usage is TRBJ1-1, with D possibly matching TRBD1 (6 bases). Trimming shortened V by 4 bases and J by 3 bases, and 19 bases separated the two germline ends. CDR1 SGHRS and CDR2 YFSETQ come from the germline V gene. The CDR3 length is 16 residues. CDR3 sequence (DNA): TGCGCCAGCAGCCCGCTCGGGGGGCAAGATGACACTGAAGCTTTCTTT. This encodes CASSPLGGQDDTEAFF.

CDR3 in amino acids: CASRIEGQANEKLFF. The CDR3 DNA sequence: TGTGCCAGCAGGATTGAAGGTCAGGCGAATGAAAAACTGTTTTTT. This chain uses TRBV2 with TRBJ1-4; no definite D call. Per the germline V gene, CDR1 is SNHLY and CDR2 is FYNNEI. The V end was cut by 6 bases, the J end by 5 bases, with 16 bases between. The CDR3 totals 15 residues.

The chain uses TRBV7-9 and TRBJ2-5, with a tentative D call TRBD2 (6 bases). CDR3 length: 14 amino acids. Per germline, CDR1 SEHNR and CDR2 FQNEAQ (reference sequence). Deletions cut 4 bases from V and 2 bases from J, with 11 bases between. CDR3 region: CASSWSGTQETQYF. CDR3 sequence (DNA): TGTGCCAGCAGCTGGTCCGGGACTCAAGAGACCCAGTACTTC.

On this clone itself: The same CDR3 arises from other DNA sequences in this sample as well. V and J are TRBV7-9 and TRBJ1-5; D might be TRBD1 (5 bases). Germline V gene lookup returns CDR1 SEHNR and CDR2 FQNEAQ (reference sequence). V shed 2 bases and J shed 2 bases, with 7 bases lying between them. The CDR3 spans 14 residues. The CDR3 sequence: CASSLTGGNQPQHF. The CDR3 coding sequence is TGTGCCAGCAGCTTAACAGGTGGCAATCAGCCCCAGCATTTT.